Shown below are 27 T cell receptor beta chains from a single sample sequenced in a study of blood T cell repertoires in COVID-19. The data were produced by immunoSEQ multiplex PCR, yet TCRdb's version contains in-frame clones alone and is incomplete. The data hold approximately 160,000 clones, with around 81% observed a single time. Specimen: peripheral blood. These receptors all stem from a man in his 60s with active or convalescent COVID-19.

The chain uses TRBV5-1 and TRBJ1-2; 9 nucleotides agree with TRBD1. CDR1 and CDR2 from the germline V gene are SGHRS and YFSETQ. V was pared by 1 base and J by 7 bases, with 8 bases of the junction left unmatched. The CDR3 loop spans 15 amino acids. CDR3 sequence reads: CASSLQQGAPGGYTF. The DNA of the CDR3 is TGCGCCAGCAGCTTGCAACAGGGGGCGCCGGGTGGCTACACCTTC. Together with reference TRBV5-1 and TRBJ1-2, the CDR3 gives the full variable domain: KAGVTQTPRYLIKTRGQQVTLSCSPISGHRSVSWYQQTPGQGLQFLFEYFSETQRNKGNFPGRFSGRQFSNSRSEMNVSTLELGDSALYLCASSLQQGAPGGYTFGSGTRLTVV.

This clone appeared a few times. This chain joins TRBV4-1 and TRBJ2-1, with a possible D match to TRBD2 (6 bases). V lost 1 base, J lost 0 bases, and 10 bases lay in between. Germline-derived CDR1 and CDR2 are MGHRA and YSYEKL. This CDR3 comprises 16 residues. The CDR3 coding sequence is TGCGCCAGCAGCCAAGTTCACGGGAGCTCCTACAATGAGCAGTTCTTC. Its translation: CASSQVHGSSYNEQFF.

V usage is TRBV5-1 and J usage is TRBJ2-1, with D hard to call. Trimming took off 4 bases at V and 0 bases at J, with 14 bases between the two ends. The CDR3 runs to 16 residues. The V gene's germline CDR1 is SGHRS and CDR2 YFSETQ. The CDR3 DNA reads TGCGCCAGCAGCGGCCGCGGCGTGAGCTCCTACAATGAGCAGTTCTTC. Translation gives CASSGRGVSSYNEQFF.

V gene TRBV28 combines with J gene TRBJ1-1, with D hard to call. The CDR3 covers 11 residues. Germline V CDR1 and CDR2: MDHEN, SYDVKM. V was trimmed by 9 bases and J by 2 bases, leaving 7 bases between them. CDR3: CASQENTEAFF. Here the CDR3 DNA reads TGTGCCAGTCAGGAAAACACTGAAGCTTTCTTT.

This clone has only a few counts. The rearrangement uses TRBV6-2 or TRBV6-3 and TRBJ1-6, with no clear D. V lost 3 bases, J lost 14 bases, and 11 bases lay in between. Germline CDR1 is MNHEY and CDR2 is SVGEGT. The CDR3 has 12 residues. As DNA, the CDR3 is TGTGCCAGCAGTTATACTCCCGCGACCCTCCACTTT. This sequence encodes CASSYTPATLHF.

The J gene is TRBJ1-1, the V gene TRBV3-1 (or the pseudogene TRBV3-2); D is unclear. Germline-derived CDR1 and CDR2 are LGHDT and YNNKEL (reference sequence). V lost 2 bases and J 6 bases, leaving 10 bases between the germline ends. The CDR3 spans 13 residues. The CDR3 sequence: CASSQYRSAEAFF. CDR3 nucleotide sequence: TGTGCCAGCAGCCAATATCGTAGCGCTGAAGCTTTCTTT.

This sequence joins TRBV28 and TRBJ1-2, with 8 bases fitting TRBD1. With 6 bases clipped from V and 6 bases from J, the junction kept 6 bases outside the gene matches. The CDR3 is made up of 13 amino acids. Looked up from germline, CDR1 is MDHEN and CDR2 is SYDVKM. The CDR3 coding sequence is TGTGCCAGCAGACCTGGACAGGGAGATGGCTACACCTTC. This sequence encodes CASRPGQGDGYTF.

V is TRBV5-6 and J is TRBJ1-6; 7 bases are shared with TRBD1. The CDR3 is 16 amino acids. V lost 2 bases and J lost 2; bases outside the gene matches: 4. The V gene's germline CDR1 is SGHDT and CDR2 YYEEEE. The CDR3 loop is CASSFETGTYNSPLHF. CDR3 in DNA: TGTGCCAGCAGCTTCGAGACAGGGACCTATAATTCACCCCTCCACTTT.

This clone was detected only once. J is TRBJ2-1 and V is TRBV19; 12 bases are a match to TRBD1. The V gene end was trimmed by 6 bases and the J gene end by 6 bases; junction bases not matched to a gene: 3. Germline values: CDR1 LNHDA, CDR2 SQIVND (reference sequence). The length of the CDR3 is 14 residues. CDR3 sequence reads: CASSGTGGRNEQFF. The CDR3 DNA reads as TGTGCCAGTAGCGGGACAGGGGGCCGCAATGAGCAGTTCTTC.

The chain recombines TRBV11-2 with TRBJ2-7; D is unresolved. The CDR3 runs 12 residues. V lost 1 base to trimming and J lost 2 bases, with 3 bases between them. Germline V gene data show CDR1 as SGHAT and CDR2 as FQNNGV. The CDR3 DNA sequence: TGTGCCAGCAGCTTAGCAGCCTACGAGCAGTACTTC. Its translation is CASSLAAYEQYF.

The V gene is TRBV19, the J gene TRBJ2-5; 7 positions agree with TRBD1. Germline lookup yields CDR1 LNHDA and CDR2 SQIVND (reference sequence). Trimming cost V 6 bases and J 1 base; bases outside gene matches: 2. The CDR3 consists of 13 residues. CDR3 in DNA: TGTGCCAGTAGAAGGGACAGCCAAGAGACCCAGTACTTC. Translating gives CASRRDSQETQYF.

This rearrangement joins TRBV6-6 to TRBJ1-2, with D unresolved. Germline lookup yields CDR1 MNHNY and CDR2 SVGAGI (reference sequence). There are 13 residues in the CDR3. V lost 8 bases to trimming and J lost 4 bases, with 14 bases between them. CDR3 in amino acids: CASVLAGIYGYTF. The CDR3 nucleotides are TGTGCCAGCGTTCTAGCCGGGATCTATGGCTACACCTTC.

The chain joins TRBV28 to TRBJ1-2; D not certain. Germline CDR1 and CDR2: MDHEN and SYDVKM. The CDR3 has 13 residues. With 5 bases removed from V and 8 bases from J, the gap between germline ends came to 15 bases. The CDR3 nucleotides read TGTGCCAGCAGTCTACGACGGACGGGGGGCTACACCTTC. Protein product: CASSLRRTGGYTF.

The genes are TRBV6-1 and TRBJ1-1; no clear D. Germline assignment: CDR1 MNHNS and CDR2 SASEGT. V lost 3 bases to trimming and J lost 1 base, with 6 bases between them. The CDR3 sequence is 13 residues long. The CDR3: CASSERQNTEAFF. The CDR3 region has the DNA TGTGCCAGCAGTGAGAGGCAGAACACTGAAGCTTTCTTT.

This sequence joins TRBV2 and TRBJ1-3; 7 bases fit TRBD1. The CDR3 is 14 amino acids. The J segment lost 3 bases and the V segment lost 5 bases, leaving 4 bases of the junction unmatched. Germline V lookup: CDR1 SNHLY, CDR2 FYNNEI. The CDR3 nucleotides are TGTGCCAGCAGTATGCGACAGGGTGGAAACACCATATATTTT. Translating it yields CASSMRQGGNTIYF.

This clone was recorded a few times. The genes are TRBV10-3 and TRBJ1-2; D may be TRBD1 (5 bases). Germline loops: CDR1 ENHRY, CDR2 SYGVKD. The CDR3 runs 15 residues. Trimming cost V 3 bases and J 2 bases, with 13 bases left between them. CDR3 amino acids: CAISDPRRGNYGYTF. CDR3 in DNA: TGTGCCATCAGTGACCCCCGGCGGGGCAACTATGGCTACACCTTC.

The chain combines TRBV27 with TRBJ1-4; weak D call: TRBD1 (6 bases). Trimming cost V 6 bases and J 3 bases, with 14 bases left between them. CDR1 is MNHEY and CDR2 is SMNVEV in the germline V gene (reference sequence). CDR3 size: 15 residues. The CDR3 reads CASRLHRDANEKLFF. CDR3 DNA: TGTGCCAGCAGACTACACAGGGATGCTAATGAAAAACTGTTTTTT.

The chain carries TRBV5-4 and TRBJ1-1, with D possibly being TRBD1 (6 bases). The CDR3 length is 16 residues. Per germline, CDR1 SGHNT and CDR2 YYREEE (reference sequence). Trimming stripped 4 bases from V and 0 bases from J, with 16 bases between. The DNA of the CDR3 is TGTGCCAGCAGCGGTGGGGGGGCGTGGGTGAACACTGAAGCTTTCTTT. Translating gives CASSGGGAWVNTEAFF.

CDR3 bases: TGCGCCAGCAGCAAATTGGGGACAGGGAATTCCTACAATGAGCAGTTCTTC. Its protein product is CASSKLGTGNSYNEQFF. The chain combines TRBV4-1 with TRBJ2-1; 9 nucleotides agree with TRBD1. There are 17 residues in the CDR3. Germline V lookup: CDR1 MGHRA, CDR2 YSYEKL. V lost 5 bases and J lost 1; bases outside the gene matches: 9.

The J gene is TRBJ1-1, the V gene TRBV7-9; unclear D gene. Trimming took 3 bases from V and 1 from J, leaving 9 bases between them. The CDR3 sequence is 14 residues long. The germline gives CDR1 SEHNR, CDR2 FQNEAQ (reference sequence). The CDR3 is CASSFWASNTEAFF. The CDR3 nucleotides read TGTGCCAGCAGCTTCTGGGCCTCGAACACTGAAGCTTTCTTT.

This clone is termed medium-sized. In the same sample, other DNA sequences code for this CDR3. The J gene is TRBJ2-1, the V gene TRBV3-1 (or the pseudogene TRBV3-2), with D perhaps TRBD2 (6 bases). With 1 base removed from V and 6 bases from J, the gap between germline ends came to 10 bases. CDR3 size: 14 residues. Germline CDR1 reads LGHDT; CDR2 reads YNNKEL (reference sequence). As DNA, the CDR3 is TGTGCCAGCAGCCAAGTCGGGGGTAGCAATGAGCAGTTCTTC. The encoded protein is CASSQVGGSNEQFF.

J is TRBJ2-3 and V is TRBV4-2; the match to TRBD2 covers 9 bases. Germline V gene sequence: CDR1 LGHNA, CDR2 YNFKEQ. The ends lost 1 base at V and 5 bases at J; junction bases unmatched: 13. The CDR3 has 18 residues. This CDR3 is CASSQALWSGGRGDTQYF. The DNA for the CDR3 is TGTGCCAGCAGCCAAGCCCTATGGTCCGGCGGGAGGGGAGATACGCAGTATTTT.

The chain joins TRBV7-6 to TRBJ2-5; D is perhaps TRBD2 (5 bases). Germline V CDR1 and CDR2: SGHVS, FNYEAQ. The V end was cut by 1 base, the J end by 0 bases, with 9 bases between. The CDR3 contains 15 residues. The CDR3 loop is CASSLGPGNQETQYF. In nucleotides, the CDR3 is TGTGCCAGCAGCTTAGGTCCGGGAAACCAAGAGACCCAGTACTTC.

The chain uses TRBV4-1 and TRBJ2-1; tentative D call: TRBD2 (5 bases). The CDR3 extends over 18 amino acids. V dropped 1 base and J dropped 0 bases, with 16 bases sitting between them. Germline CDR1 MGHRA, CDR2 YSYEKL. CDR3 loop: CASSQGEILGSSYNEQFF. The CDR3 coding sequence is TGCGCCAGCAGCCAAGGAGAAATCCTAGGGAGCTCCTACAATGAGCAGTTCTTC.

This chain joins TRBV10-3 and TRBJ2-1; TRBD1 agrees at 8 bases. Trimming at V came to 2 bases and at J to 9 bases, leaving 18 bases not matched to a gene. CDR1 and CDR2 (germline): ENHRY, SYGVKD. This CDR3 region has 18 residues. The CDR3 sequence is CAISEPGGTGVSPGEQFF. The CDR3 DNA is TGTGCCATCAGTGAGCCAGGCGGGACAGGAGTATCACCGGGTGAGCAGTTCTTC.

This clone was recorded many times. The chain uses TRBV2 and TRBJ1-2; D perhaps matches TRBD1 (5 bases). This CDR3 spans 13 amino acids. Per the germline V gene, CDR1 is SNHLY and CDR2 is FYNNEI. V was pared by 6 bases and J by 2 bases, with 10 bases between. CDR3 in DNA: TGTGCCAGCAGCAAAGACAGAAACTATGGCTACACCTTC. Encoded protein: CASSKDRNYGYTF.

Only one count was recorded for this clone. The gene calls are TRBV5-1 and TRBJ2-3; a weak D match, TRBD1 (5 bases). Trimming pared 1 base from V and 1 base from J, leaving 10 bases between. The V gene's germline CDR1 is SGHRS and CDR2 YFSETQ. The CDR3 is made up of 15 amino acids. CDR3 sequence (DNA): TGCGCCAGCAGCTTGTTTCAGGGCGGCACAGATACGCAGTATTTT. Amino acids: CASSLFQGGTDTQYF.